This passage covers 22 T cell receptor beta chains from one sample sequenced in a study of regulatory T cells in long-lasting Graves disease. The authors built TCR beta libraries using iRepertoire HTBI primers and Arm-PCR of CDR3 regions. TCRdb recomputed calls from the multiplex PCR reads with MiXCR, one row per CDR3 protein. The sample lists roughly 450,000 distinct CDR3 sequences, about 20% occurring once. Time point reported: persistent/refractory GD, antithyroid drugs over 5 years with positive TRAb. From RNA extracted from PBMCs, the TCR library was made. The source was peripheral blood mononuclear cells (PBMCs), collected when the disease was refractory, from a patient treated with antithyroid drugs. The receptors were gathered from a female donor with Graves disease.

The chain employs TRBV29-1 and TRBJ2-3, with TRBD1 matching over 8 bases. With 1 base clipped from V and 5 bases from J, the junction kept 8 bases outside the gene matches. The CDR3 contains 15 residues. The germline gives CDR1 SQVTM, CDR2 ANQGSEA. CDR3 nucleotide sequence: TGCAGCGTTGAAGGGAGGGGACAGGTCGTAGATACGCAGTATTTT. Its protein product is CSVEGRGQVVDTQYF.

The CDR3 spells CSARQGVVNEQYF. In DNA, the CDR3 is TGCAGTGCTAGACAGGGAGTGGTGAACGAGCAGTACTTC. The gene calls are TRBV20-1 and TRBJ2-7; D may be TRBD1 or TRBD2 (5 bases each). The CDR3 is made up of 13 amino acids. CDR1 and CDR2 from the germline V gene are DFQATT and SNEGSKA (reference sequence). V shed 2 bases and J shed 5 bases, with 13 bases lying between them.

The CDR3 bases are TGTGCCAGCAGCCCGCGGTCTAAACATGACATTCAGTACTTC. This sequence encodes CASSPRSKHDIQYF. The chain employs TRBV7-3 and TRBJ2-4, with no clear D. The CDR3 sequence is 14 residues long. Looked up from germline, CDR1 is SGHTA and CDR2 is FQGTGA. V shed 5 bases and J shed 8 bases, with 16 bases lying between them. The full variable domain, with the rest looked up from reference TRBV7-3 and TRBJ2-4, is GAGVSQTPSNKVTEKGKYVELRCDPISGHTALYWYRQSLGQGPEFLIYFQGTGAADDSGLPNDRFFAVRPEGSVSTLKIQRTERGDSAVYLCASSPRSKHDIQYFGAGTRLSVL.

This clonotype was counted many times. V usage is TRBV7-2 and J usage is TRBJ1-2; 7 nucleotides align to TRBD1. This CDR3 has 14 residues. Germline assignment: CDR1 SGHTA and CDR2 FQGNSA. J lost 8 bases, V lost 2 bases, and 8 bases had no gene match. This chain's CDR3 is CASSLRTGPGGYTF. The CDR3 bases are TGTGCCAGCAGCTTAAGGACAGGCCCAGGGGGCTACACCTTC.

This CDR3 is CSARSPKAGVHTGELFF. The CDR3 DNA is TGCAGTGCTAGGTCCCCCAAAGCCGGGGTCCACACCGGGGAGCTGTTTTTT. The chain is built from TRBV20-1 and TRBJ2-2; tentative D call: TRBD2 (5 bases). Trimming stripped 3 bases from V and 3 bases from J, with 20 bases between. The germline V gene encodes CDR1 DFQATT and CDR2 SNEGSKA (reference sequence). The CDR3 has 17 residues.

This clonotype was counted at least ten times. V is TRBV12-3 or TRBV12-4 and J is TRBJ1-4, with TRBD1 identical over 9 bases. Germline trimming cut 4 bases from V and 8 bases from J; bases unmatched to any gene: 5. This CDR3 spans 14 amino acids. CDR3 residues: CASSWDRDGEKLFF. CDR3 bases: TGTGCCAGCAGTTGGGACAGGGATGGCGAAAAACTGTTTTTT.

This clonotype was seen a handful of times. The genes are TRBV29-1 and TRBJ2-7; TRBD2 matches 7 bases. CDR3 length: 14 amino acids. The germline CDR1 and CDR2 sequences are SQVTM and ANQGSEA. V trimming: 4 bases; J trimming: 2 bases; junction bases outside the gene matches: 8. The CDR3 region is CSVGVGLAAYEQYF. The CDR3 DNA follows: TGCAGCGTTGGGGTTGGGCTAGCGGCCTACGAGCAGTACTTC.

The chain combines TRBV29-1 with TRBJ2-3; TRBD2 agrees at 12 bases. CDR3 length: 17 amino acids. The V and J ends lost 3 bases and 5 bases, in that order; junction bases with no gene match: 12. The germline gives CDR1 SQVTM, CDR2 ANQGSEA. The CDR3 loop reads CSVDGLAGGPHVDTQYF. The CDR3 region has the DNA TGCAGCGTTGACGGGCTAGCGGGAGGGCCCCATGTAGATACGCAGTATTTT.

The chain carries TRBV2 and TRBJ2-1, with 7 positions matching TRBD2. Germline CDR1 is SNHLY and CDR2 is FYNNEI. Trimming at V came to 4 bases and at J to 6 bases, leaving 9 bases not matched to a gene. This CDR3 comprises 15 residues. CDR3 in DNA: TGTGCCAGCAGTGCCGGGGGACTACCCTCCAATGAGCAGTTCTTC. Encoded protein: CASSAGGLPSNEQFF.

V and J are TRBV7-9 and TRBJ1-2; D is undetermined. Trimming took off 3 bases at V and 6 bases at J, with 11 bases between the two ends. Germline V gene lookup returns CDR1 SEHNR and CDR2 FQNEAQ (reference sequence). The CDR3 runs 13 residues. DNA of the CDR3: TGTGCCAGCAGCTTTTCAGTCCAGAATGGCTACACCTTC. Its translation: CASSFSVQNGYTF.

Notes on this clonotype: A single base separates this from a much larger clone, so it may be a read error. The chain joins TRBV6-2 or TRBV6-3 to TRBJ1-1; D may be TRBD1 (6 bases). The germline V gene encodes CDR1 MNHEY and CDR2 SVGEGT. The ends were cut back, 2 bases at V and 10 bases at J, with 14 bases in the middle. The CDR3 is 13 amino acids. The CDR3 bases are TGTGCCAGCAGTTACCTACAGGGACAAGGAGCTTTCTTT. It translates to CASSYLQGQGAFF.

The gene calls are TRBV18 and TRBJ2-7; no definite D call. V was shortened by 6 bases and J by 6 bases, with 15 bases between the two germline ends. Per germline, CDR1 KGHSH and CDR2 LQKENI. This CDR3 is 13 amino acids long. This CDR3 reads CASSPSLLGEQYF. The DNA for the CDR3 is TGTGCCAGCTCCCCTTCTCTGCTCGGCGAGCAGTACTTC.

This clonotype showed up many times. V is TRBV27 and J is TRBJ2-1; D ambiguous. V shed 4 bases and J shed 1 base, with 8 bases lying between them. Germline assignment: CDR1 MNHEY and CDR2 SMNVEV (reference sequence). This CDR3 is built from 14 residues. CDR3 DNA sequence: TGTGCCAGCAGTTACGGTGCGTCCTACAATGAGCAGTTCTTC. It encodes CASSYGASYNEQFF.

This chain uses TRBV15 with TRBJ2-5, with D tentatively TRBD2 (6 bases). The CDR3 loop spans 15 amino acids. Germline lookup yields CDR1 LNHNV and CDR2 YYDKDF (reference sequence). Trimming cost V 0 bases and J 5 bases, with 13 bases left between them. CDR3 sequence reads: CATSRDRAGRETQYF. In DNA form, the CDR3 reads TGTGCCACCAGCAGAGATAGGGCAGGGAGGGAGACCCAGTACTTC.

The V gene is TRBV29-1, the J gene TRBJ1-1; D is unresolved. V was cut by 6 bases and J by 8 bases, with 13 bases left in between. The CDR3 covers 11 residues. CDR1 is SQVTM, CDR2 ANQGSEA, per germline. The CDR3 DNA reads as TGCAGCGTCGGTCTTGGGGTCGAAGCTTTCTTT. It specifies CSVGLGVEAFF.

This clonotype was counted many times. The chain has TRBV19 and TRBJ1-2; no firm D call. The CDR3 runs to 14 residues. V was pared by 3 bases and J by 5 bases, with 13 bases between. Germline V gene sequence: CDR1 LNHDA, CDR2 SQIVND (reference sequence). The CDR3 is CASSIQGGGYGYTF. In DNA form, the CDR3 reads TGTGCCAGTAGTATCCAAGGAGGTGGATATGGCTACACCTTC.

This clonotype appeared many times. The CDR3 is CASSFWEGLGEQYF. The DNA of the CDR3 is TGTGCCAGCAGTTTTTGGGAGGGCCTCGGCGAGCAGTACTTC. V and J are TRBV28 and TRBJ2-7, with 7 bases matching TRBD2. The ends lost 3 bases at V and 6 bases at J; junction bases unmatched: 8. The CDR3 length is 14 residues. Germline lookup yields CDR1 MDHEN and CDR2 SYDVKM.

This clonotype was counted between two and nine times. J is TRBJ1-1 and V is TRBV19, with D uncertain. CDR1 and CDR2 from the germline V gene are LNHDA and SQIVND (reference sequence). V gave up 9 bases and J gave up 0 bases, with 14 bases separating them. This CDR3 is built from 14 residues. CDR3 amino acids: CASQTRRLNTEAFF. In DNA form, the CDR3 reads TGTGCCAGCCAAACCCGACGACTGAACACTGAAGCTTTCTTT. The variable domain in full, with the rest retrieved from reference TRBV19 and TRBJ1-1, is DGGITQSPKYLFRKEGQNVTLSCEQNLNHDAMYWYRQDPGQGLRLIYYSQIVNDFQKGDIAEGYSVSREKKESFPLTVTSAQKNPTAFYLCASQTRRLNTEAFFGQGTRLTVV.

This clonotype was observed a handful of times. The J gene is TRBJ2-7, the V gene TRBV18; D is unclear. The V end lost 2 bases, the J end lost 7 bases, and 12 bases lay between the germline ends. Germline V gene data show CDR1 as KGHSH and CDR2 as LQKENI. CDR3 length: 13 residues. DNA for the CDR3: TGTGCCAGCTCACCAGTTGAAGAAGGGGAGCAGTACTTC. This encodes CASSPVEEGEQYF.

This chain joins TRBV29-1 and TRBJ1-1; 7 nucleotides agree with TRBD1. Germline V gives CDR1 SQVTM, CDR2 ANQGSEA. J lost 11 bases, V lost 7 bases, and 16 bases had no gene match. The CDR3 length is 13 residues. The CDR3 region has the DNA TGCAGCGCGGACCGCACAGGGGCCGGAGGGGCTTTCTTT. Amino acids: CSADRTGAGGAFF.

Details on this clonotype: Being one base from a much bigger clone, this may be a read error. This sequence joins TRBV28 and TRBJ1-2, with D hard to call. Germline V gene lookup returns CDR1 MDHEN and CDR2 SYDVKM. CDR3 length: 14 residues. The V end lost 5 bases, the J end lost 5 bases, and 15 bases lay between the germline ends. CDR3 sequence: CASSHTAAIYGYTF. CDR3 DNA: TGTGCCAGCAGTCACACGGCTGCCATTTATGGCTACACCTTC.

In its sample, this clonotype was seen many times. The CDR3 loop is CASSYGDRNSPLHF. DNA for the CDR3: TGTGCCAGCAGTTACGGGGACAGAAATTCACCCCTCCACTTT. The V call is TRBV6-9, the J call TRBJ1-6; 7 bases are a match to TRBD1. This CDR3 has 14 amino acids. The J segment lost 7 bases and the V segment lost 3 bases, leaving 3 bases of the junction unmatched. CDR1 is MNHGY and CDR2 is SVAAGI in the germline V gene.